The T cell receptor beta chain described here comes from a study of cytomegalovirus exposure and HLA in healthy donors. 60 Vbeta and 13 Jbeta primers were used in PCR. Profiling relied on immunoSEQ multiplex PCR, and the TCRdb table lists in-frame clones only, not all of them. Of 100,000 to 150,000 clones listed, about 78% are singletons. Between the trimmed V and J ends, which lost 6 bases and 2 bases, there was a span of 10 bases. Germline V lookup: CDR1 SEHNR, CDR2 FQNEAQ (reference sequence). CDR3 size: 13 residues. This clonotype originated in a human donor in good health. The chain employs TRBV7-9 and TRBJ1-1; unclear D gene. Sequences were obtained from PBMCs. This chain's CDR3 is CASRRTVNTEAFF. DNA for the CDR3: TGTGCCAGCAGGCGCACAGTCAACACTGAAGCTTTCTTT.